A single sample is the source of the 8 T cell receptor beta chains below, sequenced in a study of blood T cell repertoires in COVID-19. Sequenced by immunoSEQ multiplex PCR; TCRdb stores in-frame clones only, minus some. The table has approximately 75,000 clones, around 80% seen once. Sequenced input: peripheral blood. These receptors were taken from a woman of 80 years or more with acute or convalescent COVID-19.

The chain couples TRBV19 to TRBJ1-2; TRBD1 matches 7 bases. Germline V CDR1 and CDR2: LNHDA, SQIVND (reference sequence). This CDR3 spans 15 amino acids. The junction had 5 bases not matched to a gene; V was cut back by 3 bases and J by 1 base. CDR3: CASSIKAGGNYGYTF. The CDR3 DNA is TGTGCCAGTAGTATTAAGGCAGGGGGTAACTATGGCTACACCTTC.

The gene calls are TRBV10-2 and TRBJ2-3; 8 bases line up with TRBD2. J lost 0 bases, V lost 7 bases, and 12 bases had no gene match. This CDR3 comprises 17 residues. Germline assignment: CDR1 WSHSY and CDR2 SAAADI. This CDR3 is CASTGERTSLSTDTQYF. CDR3 DNA: TGCGCCAGCACGGGAGAGCGGACTAGCCTTAGCACAGATACGCAGTATTTT.

The chain joins TRBV15 to TRBJ2-4, with 8 bases fitting TRBD2. CDR3 length: 14 amino acids. Germline V gives CDR1 LNHNV, CDR2 YYDKDF (reference sequence). With 5 bases clipped from V and 8 bases from J, the junction kept 8 bases outside the gene matches. The CDR3 DNA reads as TGTGCCACCAGCGCCTCGGGACTAGAGTACATTCAGTACTTC. Translating gives CATSASGLEYIQYF. The full variable domain, rest sourced from reference TRBV15 and TRBJ2-4, is DAMVIQNPRYQVTQFGKPVTLSCSQTLNHNVMYWYQQKSSQAPKLLFHYYDKDFNNEADTPDNFQSRRPNTSFCFLDIRSPGLGDTAMYLCATSASGLEYIQYFGAGTRLSVL.

This clone was seen a single time. The rearrangement uses TRBV5-1 and TRBJ1-2; D ambiguous. Between the trimmed V and J ends, which lost 2 bases and 2 bases, there was a span of 25 bases. The germline V gene has CDR1 SGHRS and CDR2 YFSETQ. This CDR3 has 19 residues. CDR3 in amino acids: CASSLARNLYDLVNYGYTF. The CDR3 DNA is TGCGCCAGCAGCTTAGCTAGGAACTTATATGATCTTGTGAACTATGGCTACACCTTC.

The chain is built from TRBV3-1 (or the pseudogene TRBV3-2) and TRBJ2-3, with a weak D call TRBD2 (5 bases). The V gene's germline CDR1 is LGHDT and CDR2 YNNKEL (reference sequence). Between the trimmed V and J ends, which lost 4 bases and 5 bases, there was a span of 10 bases. The CDR3 is made up of 13 amino acids. CDR3 amino acids: CASSPRGRDTQYF. The CDR3 region has the DNA TGTGCCAGCAGCCCCCGTGGGAGAGATACGCAGTATTTT.

This rearrangement joins TRBV18 to TRBJ1-5; D perhaps matches TRBD1 (5 bases). Germline V lookup: CDR1 KGHSH, CDR2 LQKENI. The CDR3 has 13 amino acids. The germline V and J ends were trimmed by 3 bases and 5 bases, with 8 bases remaining between them. CDR3 in DNA: TGTGCCAGCTCACCGGACAACCATCAGCCCCAGCATTTT. It codes for CASSPDNHQPQHF.

In its sample, this clone was seen once. The rearrangement links TRBV6-4 to TRBJ2-1, with D perhaps TRBD1 (6 bases). CDR1 is MRHNA and CDR2 is SNTAGT in the germline V gene. The V end was cut by 2 bases, the J end by 9 bases, with 20 bases between. This CDR3 contains 16 residues. CDR3 protein: CASSDHTGYGVIEQFF. CDR3 coding DNA: TGTGCCAGCAGTGACCATACAGGGTATGGTGTCATTGAGCAGTTCTTC.

The genes are TRBV6-6 and TRBJ1-6; D might be TRBD1 (5 bases). Germline V gene sequence: CDR1 MNHNY, CDR2 SVGAGI (reference sequence). CDR3 length: 15 amino acids. V was pared by 0 bases and J by 6 bases, with 9 bases between. For the CDR3, the DNA is TGTGCCAGCAGTTACTCCGGACATGTTAATTCACCCCTCCACTTT. It codes for CASSYSGHVNSPLHF.